This T cell receptor beta chain is from a study of CD8 T cells in Susac syndrome. Trimming removed 4 bases at V and 0 bases at J, with 11 bases between. The CDR3 has 15 amino acids. CDR1 and CDR2 from the germline V gene are SGHAT and FQNNGV. Reverse transcription of roughly 0.5 to 1 ug RNA was carried out with random hexamers. MiXCR was run by TCRdb on the immunoSEQ multiplex PCR reads, yielding one entry per CDR3 protein. Of roughly 400,000 distinct CDR3 sequences in the sample, around 85% were seen once. This chain links TRBV11-2 with TRBJ2-3; TRBD2 might be the D (5 bases). Sequencing was done on a sample of CD8+ T cells from PBMCs. The receptor comes from a human donor with multiple sclerosis. The CDR3 bases are TGTGCCAGCAGCTCTGGGGAGTATAGCACAGATACGCAGTATTTT. This sequence encodes CASSSGEYSTDTQYF.